This passage covers 14 T cell receptor beta chains from one sample sequenced in a study of cytomegalovirus exposure and HLA in healthy donors. Assay used: immunoSEQ multiplex PCR; TCRdb lists only in-frame clones, some missing. The sample has more than 20,000 clones; around 97% are singletons. Sequenced material: PBMCs. The receptors derive from a man aged 25 to 40 in good health and CMV-seropositive.

This rearrangement joins TRBV5-1 to TRBJ1-1, with 12 bases that match TRBD1. Germline-derived CDR1 and CDR2 are SGHRS and YFSETQ. Trimming took 0 bases from V and 5 from J; bases not matched to a gene: 8. The CDR3 runs to 17 residues. CDR3 residues: CASSLVVGTGGTTEAFF. The CDR3 DNA reads TGCGCCAGCAGCTTGGTCGTCGGGACAGGGGGCACGACTGAAGCTTTCTTT.

The gene calls are TRBV7-8 and TRBJ1-5, with D unresolved. The V end lost 1 base, the J end lost 9 bases, and 10 bases lay between the germline ends. This CDR3 is 13 amino acids long. Germline CDR1 SGHVS, CDR2 FQNEAQ. The CDR3, as DNA: TGTGCCAGCAGCTTAGAGGCGGTAATGCCCCAGCATTTT. It codes for CASSLEAVMPQHF.

A word on this clone: Mismatch with germline at one junction end may stem from a read error. V usage is TRBV2 and J usage is TRBJ2-2, with a possible D match to TRBD2 (6 bases). The CDR3 consists of 16 residues. CDR1 and CDR2 (germline): SNHLY, FYNNEI. CDR3 loop: CASSDYRRPNTGEVFF. DNA of the CDR3: TGTGCCAGCAGTGATTACCGAAGACCGAACACCGGGGAGGTGTTTTTT.

This sequence joins TRBV2 and TRBJ2-1, with TRBD2 identical over 14 bases. CDR3 length equals 17 residues. Per germline, CDR1 SNHLY and CDR2 FYNNEI. Trimming at V came to 2 bases and at J to 7 bases, leaving 7 bases not matched to a gene. DNA for the CDR3: TGTGCCAGCAGTGAAATCCGACTAGCGGGAGGGCCTAATGAGCAGTTCTTC. It codes for CASSEIRLAGGPNEQFF.

The V call is TRBV27, the J call TRBJ1-2; tentative D call: TRBD1 (5 bases). This CDR3 spans 16 amino acids. The germline V and J ends were trimmed by 5 bases and 2 bases, with 18 bases remaining between them. Germline CDR1 is MNHEY and CDR2 is SMNVEV (reference sequence). CDR3: CASSPVGGGENYGYTF. In DNA form, the CDR3 reads TGTGCCAGCAGTCCGGTTGGCGGGGGTGAGAACTATGGCTACACCTTC.

V and J are TRBV27 and TRBJ2-1; D is ambiguous. V was shortened by 6 bases and J by 7 bases, with 16 bases between the two germline ends. This CDR3 contains 14 residues. Germline V lookup: CDR1 MNHEY, CDR2 SMNVEV (reference sequence). The CDR3 nucleotides are TGTGCCAGCAGACCGTGGAGTGGAAAAAATGAGCAGTTCTTC. This gives the protein CASRPWSGKNEQFF.

This chain connects TRBV14 to TRBJ2-3; TRBD1 matches 9 bases. The length of the CDR3 is 15 residues. Germline assignment: CDR1 SGHDN and CDR2 FVKESK. Trimming removed 4 bases from V and 6 bases from J; junction bases left unmatched: 8. The CDR3 region is CASSRETGGLDTQYF. The CDR3 DNA follows: TGTGCCAGCAGCCGGGAGACAGGGGGTTTGGATACGCAGTATTTT.

This clone was seen just once. The chain is built from TRBV7-2 and TRBJ2-7; 10 bases map to TRBD2. The germline V gene encodes CDR1 SGHTA and CDR2 FQGNSA. The V and J ends lost 1 base and 5 bases, in that order; junction bases with no gene match: 2. The CDR3 contains 14 residues. Here the CDR3 reads CASSLVGLADEQYF. The CDR3 nucleotides read TGTGCCAGCAGCTTAGTCGGACTAGCGGACGAGCAGTACTTC.

The chain has TRBV7-3 and TRBJ1-2, with D uncertain. The CDR3 contains 13 residues. Germline V CDR1 and CDR2: SGHTA, FQGTGA. The V and J ends lost 3 bases and 2 bases respectively, with 7 bases between them. CDR3 loop: CASSLGRNYGYTF. The CDR3, as DNA: TGTGCCAGCAGCTTGGGCAGGAACTATGGCTACACCTTC. Combining the CDR3 with reference TRBV7-3 and TRBJ1-2 gives the whole variable domain GAGVSQTPSNKVTEKGKYVELRCDPISGHTALYWYRQSLGQGPEFLIYFQGTGAADDSGLPNDRFFAVRPEGSVSTLKIQRTERGDSAVYLCASSLGRNYGYTFGSGTRLTVV.

The gene calls are TRBV28 and TRBJ2-3, with D maybe TRBD2 (5 bases). This CDR3 is built from 12 residues. V gave up 5 bases and J gave up 6 bases, with 9 bases separating them. The germline CDR1 and CDR2 sequences are MDHEN and SYDVKM. The CDR3 here is CASSLPGDTQYF. The CDR3 nucleotides are TGTGCCAGCAGTCTCCCGGGGGATACGCAGTATTTT.

The chain combines TRBV4-1 with TRBJ2-3; D is possibly TRBD1 (5 bases). CDR3 length: 15 amino acids. Germline values: CDR1 MGHRA, CDR2 YSYEKL. The V gene lost 2 bases and the J gene lost 1 base, with 10 bases spanning the gap. CDR3 coding DNA: TGCGCCAGCAGCCAAAGGGGTCCGGGCACAGATACGCAGTATTTT. Amino acids: CASSQRGPGTDTQYF.

The chain employs TRBV7-3 and TRBJ2-1; 9 bases line up with TRBD1. CDR1 is SGHTA and CDR2 is FQGTGA in the germline V gene. Trimming at V came to 5 bases and at J to 8 bases, leaving 4 bases not matched to a gene. The CDR3 spans 13 residues. CDR3 region: CASSKQGADEQFF. The CDR3, as DNA: TGTGCCAGCAGCAAACAGGGGGCTGATGAGCAGTTCTTC. The variable domain in full, with the rest retrieved from reference TRBV7-3 and TRBJ2-1, is GAGVSQTPSNKVTEKGKYVELRCDPISGHTALYWYRQSLGQGPEFLIYFQGTGAADDSGLPNDRFFAVRPEGSVSTLKIQRTERGDSAVYLCASSKQGADEQFFGPGTRLTVL.

This clone appeared a single time. The chain carries TRBV7-9 and TRBJ2-7, with D perhaps matching TRBD1 (6 bases). Germline CDR1 SEHNR, CDR2 FQNEAQ (reference sequence). The ends were cut back, 6 bases at V and 2 bases at J, with 20 bases in the middle. CDR3 length: 16 residues. The CDR3 DNA reads TGTGCCAGCAGTGGCTCGTCCGGGACACCTACCTACGAGCAGTACTTC. Amino acids: CASSGSSGTPTYEQYF.

This chain uses TRBV30 with TRBJ2-3; no clear D. Germline CDR1 reads GTSNPN; CDR2 reads SVGIG (reference sequence). This CDR3 comprises 15 residues. Trimming removed 2 bases at V and 2 bases at J, with 14 bases between. CDR3 sequence reads: CAWSLVNTFTDTQYF. In DNA form, the CDR3 reads TGTGCCTGGAGTCTAGTGAACACCTTCACAGATACGCAGTATTTT.